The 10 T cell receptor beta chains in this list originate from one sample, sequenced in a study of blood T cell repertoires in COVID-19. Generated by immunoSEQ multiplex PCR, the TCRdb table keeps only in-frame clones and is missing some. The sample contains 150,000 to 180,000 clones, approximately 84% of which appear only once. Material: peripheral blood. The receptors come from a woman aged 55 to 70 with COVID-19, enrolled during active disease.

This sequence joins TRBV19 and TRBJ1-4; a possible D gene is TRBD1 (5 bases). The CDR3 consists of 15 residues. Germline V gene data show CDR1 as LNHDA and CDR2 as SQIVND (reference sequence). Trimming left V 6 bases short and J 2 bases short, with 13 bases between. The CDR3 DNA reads TGTGCCAGTAGAAGGGCAGGGACTACTAATGAAAAACTGTTTTTT. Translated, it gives CASRRAGTTNEKLFF.

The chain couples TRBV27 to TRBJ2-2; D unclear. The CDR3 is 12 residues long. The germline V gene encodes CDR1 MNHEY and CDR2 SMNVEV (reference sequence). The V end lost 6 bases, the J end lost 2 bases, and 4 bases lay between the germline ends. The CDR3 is CASSQNTGELFF. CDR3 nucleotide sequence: TGTGCCAGCAGCCAAAACACCGGGGAGCTGTTTTTT.

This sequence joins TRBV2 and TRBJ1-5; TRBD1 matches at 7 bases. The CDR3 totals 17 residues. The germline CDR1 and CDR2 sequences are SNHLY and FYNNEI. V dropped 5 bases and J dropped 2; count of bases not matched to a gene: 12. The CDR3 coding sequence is TGTGCCAGCAGTATCTACAGGGGCGGGGATGGCAATCAGCCCCAGCATTTT. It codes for CASSIYRGGDGNQPQHF.

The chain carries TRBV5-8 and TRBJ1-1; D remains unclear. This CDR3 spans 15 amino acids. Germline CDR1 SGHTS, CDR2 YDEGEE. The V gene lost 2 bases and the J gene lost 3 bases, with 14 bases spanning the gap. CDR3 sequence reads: CASSLTVGLDTEAFF. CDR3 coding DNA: TGTGCCAGCAGCTTAACGGTCGGGTTGGACACTGAAGCTTTCTTT. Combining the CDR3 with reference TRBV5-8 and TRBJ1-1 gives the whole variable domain EAGVTQSPTHLIKTRGQQATLRCSPISGHTSVYWYQQALGLGLQFLLWYDEGEERNRGNFPPRFSGRQFPNYSSELNVNALELEDSALYLCASSLTVGLDTEAFFGQGTRLTVV.

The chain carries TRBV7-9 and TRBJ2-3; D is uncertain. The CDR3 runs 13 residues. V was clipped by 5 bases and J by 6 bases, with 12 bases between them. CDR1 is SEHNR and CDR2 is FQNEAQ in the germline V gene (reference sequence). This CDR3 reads CASSPSTGDTQYF. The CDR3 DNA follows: TGTGCCAGCAGCCCCTCGACTGGGGATACGCAGTATTTT.

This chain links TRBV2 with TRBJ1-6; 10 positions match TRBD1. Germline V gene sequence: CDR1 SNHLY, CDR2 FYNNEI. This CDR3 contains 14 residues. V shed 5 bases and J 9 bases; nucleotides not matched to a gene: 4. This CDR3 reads CASSPGTGVSPLHF. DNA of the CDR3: TGTGCCAGCAGTCCCGGGACAGGGGTTTCACCCCTCCACTTT.

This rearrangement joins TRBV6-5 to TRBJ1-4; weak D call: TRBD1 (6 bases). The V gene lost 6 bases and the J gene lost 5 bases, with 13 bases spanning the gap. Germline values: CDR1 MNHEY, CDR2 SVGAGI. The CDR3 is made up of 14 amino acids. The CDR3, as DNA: TGTGCCAGCAGCCCGGGACACAGGAATGAAAAACTGTTTTTT. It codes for CASSPGHRNEKLFF.

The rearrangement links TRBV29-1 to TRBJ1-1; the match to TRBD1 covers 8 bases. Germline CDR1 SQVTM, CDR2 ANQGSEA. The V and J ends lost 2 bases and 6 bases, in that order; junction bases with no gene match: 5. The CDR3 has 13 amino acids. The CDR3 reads CSVEQGAGAEAFF. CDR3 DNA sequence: TGCAGCGTTGAACAGGGGGCAGGGGCTGAAGCTTTCTTT.

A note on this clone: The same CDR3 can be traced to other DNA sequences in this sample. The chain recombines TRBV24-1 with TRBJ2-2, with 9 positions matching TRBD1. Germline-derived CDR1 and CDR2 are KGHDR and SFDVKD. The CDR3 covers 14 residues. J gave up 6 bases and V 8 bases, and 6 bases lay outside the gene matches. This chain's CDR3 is CATTDRGRAGELFF. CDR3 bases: TGTGCCACCACGGACAGGGGACGCGCCGGGGAGCTGTTTTTT.

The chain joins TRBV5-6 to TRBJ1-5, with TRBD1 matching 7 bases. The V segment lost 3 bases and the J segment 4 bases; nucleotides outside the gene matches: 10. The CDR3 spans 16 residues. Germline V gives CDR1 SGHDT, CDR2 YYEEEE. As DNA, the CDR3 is TGTGCCAGCAGCTCCATACAGGGGACGCTTAATCAGCCCCAGCATTTT. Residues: CASSSIQGTLNQPQHF.